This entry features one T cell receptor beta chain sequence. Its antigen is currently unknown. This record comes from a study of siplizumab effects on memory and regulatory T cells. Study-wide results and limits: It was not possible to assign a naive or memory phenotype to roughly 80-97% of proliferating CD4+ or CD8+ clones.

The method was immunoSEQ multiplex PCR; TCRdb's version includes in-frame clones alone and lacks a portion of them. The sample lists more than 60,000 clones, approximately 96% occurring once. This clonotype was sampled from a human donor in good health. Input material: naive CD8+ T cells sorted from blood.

CDR3 bases: TGTGCCAGCAGCAGGACTAGCGAGAGCTCCTACAATGAGCAGTTCTTC. It is translated as CASSRTSESSYNEQFF. The chain is built from TRBV7-7 and TRBJ2-1; 9 nucleotides agree with TRBD2. CDR1 and CDR2 (germline): SSHAT, FNYEAQ (reference sequence). The CDR3 is made up of 16 amino acids. V dropped 5 bases and J dropped 0; count of bases not matched to a gene: 5.